The 7 T cell receptor beta chains in this list originate from one sample, sequenced in a study of T cells in women clearing cervical HPV infection. Clones were read by immunoSEQ multiplex PCR, and TCRdb kept only the in-frame ones, dropping some. The sample data list approximately 35,000 clones. Sample: blood buffy coat. The origin of the receptors is a woman between 18 and 75 years old with a cervical HPV16 infection that either progressed to CIN3+ or cleared (not recorded which).

Concerning this clone: Read sequence stops 3 residues before the CDR3 end, and the germline J gene provides the missing end. The chain recombines TRBV30 with TRBJ2-1; D perhaps matches TRBD1 (6 bases). Looked up from germline, CDR1 is GTSNPN and CDR2 is SVGIG (reference sequence). This CDR3 comprises 15 residues. Trimming pared 4 bases from V and 1 base from J, leaving 14 bases between. CDR3 in amino acids: CAWNMAGASYNEQFF. The covered CDR3 bases are TGTGCCTGGAACATGGCAGGGGCTTCCTACAATGAG.

A remark on this clone: The read ends 3 residues shy of where the CDR3 ends; the end is completed using the germline J gene. J is TRBJ2-3 and V is TRBV6-1; TRBD1 matches at 8 bases. The CDR3 spans 16 residues. The germline V gene has CDR1 MNHNS and CDR2 SASEGT. V lost 4 bases and J lost 2; bases outside the gene matches: 8. CDR3 amino acids: CASSGGTGLFTDTQYF. The covered CDR3 bases are TGTGCCAGCAGTGGAGGGACAGGTCTTTTCACAGATACG.

About this clone: Read data end 3 residues before the CDR3 end; the end is taken from the germline J gene. The gene calls are TRBV6-2 or TRBV6-3 and TRBJ2-5, with 8 bases that match TRBD2. The CDR3 length is 15 residues. Germline CDR1 MNHEY, CDR2 SVGEGT. V dropped 8 bases and J dropped 3; count of bases not matched to a gene: 11. The CDR3 reads CASSTGLGREETQYF. The CDR3 DNA, read in part, is TGTGCCAGCTCAACGGGACTAGGTCGGGAAGAGACC.

Notes on this clone: Coverage ceases 3 residues before the CDR3 finishes, and the germline J gene fills in the end. This chain links TRBV7-2 with TRBJ2-1; TRBD2 matches at 10 bases. Germline V gene sequence: CDR1 SGHTA, CDR2 FQGNSA. This CDR3 region has 15 residues. V shed 5 bases, J shed 3 bases, and the junction held 4 bases outside the gene matches. The sequenced CDR3 bases are TGTGCCAGCAGCACCCTAGCGGGGGTCTACAATGAG. This gives the protein CASSTLAGVYNE. The whole CDR3 region reads CASSTLAGVYNEQFF.

Comments on this clone: The observed sequence ends 3 residues before the CDR3 terminus, with the missing tail filled in from the germline J gene. The V gene is TRBV6-2 or TRBV6-3, the J gene TRBJ2-2, with TRBD1 matching over 8 bases. The germline V gene encodes CDR1 MNHEY and CDR2 SVGEGT. The CDR3 contains 14 residues. CDR3 DNA, as far as it was read: TGTGCCAGCAGGTGGACAGGGAGAAATTCACCG. Protein sequence: CASRWTGRNSP. The complete CDR3 protein is CASRWTGRNSPLFF.

Notes on this clone: The read terminates 3 residues before the CDR3 end, so the remaining end is supplied by the germline J gene. The chain uses TRBV19 and TRBJ2-5; 8 bases are a match to TRBD1. J gave up 0 bases and V 6 bases, and 3 bases lay outside the gene matches. The CDR3 is made up of 14 amino acids. Germline V gives CDR1 LNHDA, CDR2 SQIVND (reference sequence). The CDR3 protein is CASRATGDQETQYF. Incomplete CDR3 DNA: TGTGCCAGTAGGGCGACAGGGGACCAAGAGACC. Full variable domain (remainder filled in from reference TRBV19 and TRBJ2-5): DGGITQSPKYLFRKEGQNVTLSCEQNLNHDAMYWYRQDPGQGLRLIYYSQIVNDFQKGDIAEGYSVSREKKESFPLTVTSAQKNPTAFYLCASRATGDQETQYFGPGTRLLVL.

About this clone: The read gets to within 3 residues of the CDR3 end, and the germline J gene fills in the rest. The chain has TRBV19 and TRBJ1-2; tentative D call: TRBD1 (6 bases). The CDR3 is 16 residues long. Germline V gene data show CDR1 as LNHDA and CDR2 as SQIVND (reference sequence). The DNA read from the CDR3 is TGTGCCAGTAGCGGACCGTCAGGGGACGTCTCCTACGAC. Protein: CASSGPSGDVSYD. The entire CDR3 is CASSGPSGDVSYDYTF.